A single sample gave rise to the 27 T cell receptor beta chains below, sequenced in a study of neurological immune-mediated disorders (dated by TCRdb to the late 2010s). The method was 5' RACE. The sample was run on an Illumina HiSeq 2500. The public reads were reprocessed in TCRdb via fastp at Q25 and MiXCR, keeping in-frame beta chains. Under each unique CDR3 protein, matching rows form one entry showing the most common genes and DNA. Across this sample there are some 78,000 distinct CDR3 sequences, with approximately 5% seen only once. 2% to 2.5% of the sample comes from the top ten. The sequenced sample was PBMCs. These receptors originate from a woman aged 25 to 39 with multiple sclerosis.

The chain joins TRBV3-1 to TRBJ1-1; D is ambiguous. This CDR3 is 15 amino acids long. Germline CDR1 reads LGHDT; CDR2 reads YNNKEL (reference sequence). Trimming took 0 bases from V and 1 from J, leaving 9 bases between them. CDR3 in amino acids: CASSQDMGKNTEAFF. CDR3 nucleotide sequence: TGTGCCAGCAGCCAAGATATGGGAAAGAACACTGAAGCTTTCTTT.

This clonotype was seen repeatedly, ten times or more. The chain employs TRBV12-3 or TRBV12-4 and TRBJ2-7; 12 bases align to TRBD2. V shed 4 bases and J 0 bases; nucleotides not matched to a gene: 10. The CDR3 length is 18 residues. CDR3 nucleotides: TGTGCCAGCAGTTCTACTAGCGGGGGGACCCCGAGCTCCTACGAGCAGTACGTC. It is translated as CASSSTSGGTPSSYEQYV.

Ten or more counts support this clonotype. The V and J genes are TRBV5-1 and TRBJ2-3, with TRBD2 identical over 8 bases. After removal of 5 bases from V and 1 base from J, the junction contained 3 bases not matched to a gene. The CDR3 loop spans 14 amino acids. Looked up from germline, CDR1 is SGHRS and CDR2 is YFSETQ. The CDR3 bases are TGCGCCAGCAGAACGGGGGGGGGCACAGATACGCAGTATTTT. It encodes CASRTGGGTDTQYF. Together with reference TRBV5-1 and TRBJ2-3, the CDR3 gives the full variable domain: KAGVTQTPRYLIKTRGQQVTLSCSPISGHRSVSWYQQTPGQGLQFLFEYFSETQRNKGNFPGRFSGRQFSNSRSEMNVSTLELGDSALYLCASRTGGGTDTQYFGPGTRLTVL.

This clonotype was detected many times. The rearrangement uses TRBV6-6 and TRBJ2-5, with D maybe TRBD1 (5 bases). V lost 2 bases and J lost 5, with 12 bases in between. The CDR3 is 14 amino acids. The V gene's germline CDR1 is MNHNY and CDR2 SVGAGI (reference sequence). The CDR3 protein is CASSYLSSGETQYF. CDR3 sequence (DNA): TGTGCCAGCAGTTACCTTTCGTCAGGGGAGACCCAGTACTTC.

The V gene is TRBV10-1, the J gene TRBJ2-3; D remains unclear. Trimming cost V 0 bases and J 6 bases, with 10 bases left between them. Germline-derived CDR1 and CDR2 are WNHNN and SYGVQD (reference sequence). The CDR3 consists of 14 residues. The chain's CDR3 is CASSESSGDDTQYF. CDR3 in DNA: TGCGCCAGCAGTGAGTCGAGTGGAGACGATACGCAGTATTTT.

At least ten counts were recorded for this clonotype. The chain has TRBV5-1 and TRBJ2-5; tentatively, D is TRBD1 (6 bases). V lost 5 bases and J lost 5, with 13 bases in between. This CDR3 is built from 13 residues. In germline, CDR1 is SGHRS, CDR2 YFSETQ. In DNA, the CDR3 is TGCGCCAGCAGAATCGAGGGGGTGGAGACCCAGTACTTC. Its translation: CASRIEGVETQYF.

This clonotype was counted many times. The V and J genes are TRBV6-5 and TRBJ2-5; 10 bases line up with TRBD1. The CDR3 sequence is 14 residues long. Germline-derived CDR1 and CDR2 are MNHEY and SVGAGI. Unmatched junction bases numbered 3, after V lost 2 bases and J lost 6 bases. CDR3 residues: CASSYDRGRQTQYF. The CDR3 coding sequence is TGTGCCAGCAGTTACGACAGGGGGCGGCAGACCCAGTACTTC.

This clonotype occurred a few times. This sequence joins TRBV5-1 and TRBJ1-1, with TRBD1 identical over 7 bases. This CDR3 is 14 amino acids long. Losses at the gene ends were 4 bases for V and 6 bases for J; bases not matched to a gene: 9. In germline, CDR1 is SGHRS, CDR2 YFSETQ. DNA of the CDR3: TGCGCCAGCAGCCGCCAACAGGGGTATGCTGAAGCTTTCTTT. Translated: CASSRQQGYAEAFF. Using reference TRBV5-1 and TRBJ1-1 for the parts outside the CDR3, the full variable domain is KAGVTQTPRYLIKTRGQQVTLSCSPISGHRSVSWYQQTPGQGLQFLFEYFSETQRNKGNFPGRFSGRQFSNSRSEMNVSTLELGDSALYLCASSRQQGYAEAFFGQGTRLTVV.

This clonotype was counted many times. This chain connects TRBV5-1 to TRBJ2-1, with 11 bases identical to TRBD2. The CDR3 covers 14 residues. J gave up 3 bases and V 7 bases, and 3 bases lay outside the gene matches. CDR1 and CDR2 (germline): SGHRS, YFSETQ. Here the CDR3 reads CASGTSGSYNEQFF. CDR3 in DNA: TGCGCCAGCGGAACTAGCGGGAGCTACAATGAGCAGTTCTTC.

Ten or more counts support this clonotype. The chain carries TRBV10-3 and TRBJ2-1; 7 bases agree with TRBD2. The germline gives CDR1 ENHRY, CDR2 SYGVKD. The CDR3 runs 14 residues. Unmatched junction bases numbered 9, after V lost 6 bases and J lost 7 bases. The CDR3 coding sequence is TGTGCCATCAGGGGGACTACGATAGGAAATGAGCAGTTCTTC. The encoded protein is CAIRGTTIGNEQFF.

This clonotype was counted at least ten times. The genes are TRBV12-3 or TRBV12-4 and TRBJ1-2; D perhaps matches TRBD1 (6 bases). Trimming removed 6 bases from V and 4 bases from J, with 12 bases in between. The CDR3 sequence is 13 residues long. In DNA, the CDR3 is TGTGCCAGCAGCGGACAGTCCTTCTATGGCTACACCTTC. Encoded protein: CASSGQSFYGYTF.

This clonotype was counted ten times or more. V usage is TRBV5-6 and J usage is TRBJ2-1, with TRBD2 matching over 8 bases. This CDR3 has 16 amino acids. Germline CDR1 is SGHDT and CDR2 is YYEEEE. J was trimmed by 0 bases and V by 7 bases; bases with no gene match: 9. The CDR3 protein is CASSFDGTSSYNEQFF. The CDR3 DNA reads as TGTGCCAGCTCTTTTGACGGGACTAGCTCCTACAATGAGCAGTTCTTC.

This clonotype has at least ten counts. The V gene is TRBV12-3 or TRBV12-4, the J gene TRBJ2-7, with TRBD1 matching over 8 bases. The CDR3 is 14 residues long. J was trimmed by 2 bases and V by 6 bases; bases with no gene match: 6. CDR3 region: CASSLGQGTYEQYF. CDR3 coding DNA: TGTGCCAGCAGCCTCGGACAGGGTACCTACGAGCAGTACTTC.

This clonotype was seen repeatedly, ten times or more. V is TRBV5-1 and J is TRBJ2-4; 10 bases are a match to TRBD1. CDR3 length equals 15 residues. V shed 4 bases and J 1 base; nucleotides not matched to a gene: 2. CDR1 and CDR2 (germline): SGHRS, YFSETQ. CDR3 DNA: TGCGCCAGCAGCCGGGGACAGGGGGCCAAAAACATTCAGTACTTC. The encoded protein is CASSRGQGAKNIQYF.

This clonotype has at least ten counts. CDR3 nucleotides: TGTGCCAGCAGTTTAATGGGCAGGGGGCGTGATGGCTACACCTTC. It translates to CASSLMGRGRDGYTF. This chain connects TRBV12-3 or TRBV12-4 to TRBJ1-2; 8 nucleotides match TRBD1. With 2 bases clipped from V and 6 bases from J, the junction kept 8 bases outside the gene matches. This CDR3 comprises 15 residues.

This clonotype was observed many times. The V call is TRBV10-3, the J call TRBJ2-3; unclear D gene. The length of the CDR3 is 14 residues. Looked up from germline, CDR1 is ENHRY and CDR2 is SYGVKD. The ends were cut back, 3 bases at V and 0 bases at J, with 7 bases in the middle. The CDR3 coding sequence is TGTGCCATCAGTGATATACCGAGCACAGATACGCAGTATTTT. Translation gives CAISDIPSTDTQYF.

The chain recombines TRBV5-1 with TRBJ1-4; D not certain. CDR1 SGHRS and CDR2 YFSETQ come from the germline V gene. Trimming took 0 bases from V and 0 from J, leaving 6 bases between them. The CDR3 covers 15 residues. The CDR3 region is CASSLDGPTNEKLFF. For the CDR3, the DNA is TGCGCCAGCAGCTTGGACGGACCAACTAATGAAAAACTGTTTTTT. The complete variable domain, with remaining parts taken from reference TRBV5-1 and TRBJ1-4, reads KAGVTQTPRYLIKTRGQQVTLSCSPISGHRSVSWYQQTPGQGLQFLFEYFSETQRNKGNFPGRFSGRQFSNSRSEMNVSTLELGDSALYLCASSLDGPTNEKLFFGSGTQLSVL.

This clonotype was seen repeatedly, ten times or more. The chain carries TRBV28 and TRBJ1-2; 8 bases fit TRBD1. The V gene end was trimmed by 3 bases and the J gene end by 8 bases; junction bases not matched to a gene: 5. This CDR3 has 13 residues. Germline CDR1 MDHEN, CDR2 SYDVKM. CDR3 in amino acids: CASSLDRESGYTF. The CDR3 region has the DNA TGTGCCAGCAGTTTGGACAGGGAAAGCGGCTACACCTTC.

This clonotype was observed many times. V usage is TRBV6-5 and J usage is TRBJ2-7, with 8 bases lining up with TRBD2. The ends lost 7 bases at V and 4 bases at J; junction bases unmatched: 12. Germline V lookup: CDR1 MNHEY, CDR2 SVGAGI. The CDR3 is 15 residues long. CDR3 region: CASKGPGLGTYEQYF. Written as DNA, the CDR3 is TGTGCCAGCAAAGGCCCGGGACTAGGGACTTACGAGCAGTACTTC.

This clonotype was counted only a few times. The V gene is TRBV4-1, the J gene TRBJ2-4; weak D call: TRBD2 (6 bases). Trimming took off 5 bases at V and 0 bases at J, with 20 bases between the two ends. Germline CDR1 reads MGHRA; CDR2 reads YSYEKL. The CDR3 has 18 residues. The CDR3 reads CASSGGTSRQGAKNIQYF. CDR3 sequence (DNA): TGCGCCAGCAGCGGCGGGACTTCGCGTCAAGGAGCCAAAAACATTCAGTACTTC.

The CDR3 nucleotides read TGCAGCGTTGTTGCGGGGGGCGAAGAGACCCAGTACTTC. It is translated as CSVVAGGEETQYF. V usage is TRBV29-1 and J usage is TRBJ2-5, with TRBD2 identical over 8 bases. CDR1 and CDR2 from the germline V gene are SQVTM and ANQGSEA. CDR3 size: 13 residues. V shed 4 bases and J 3 bases; nucleotides not matched to a gene: 4.

This clonotype was seen more than once but under ten times. The V gene is TRBV20-1, the J gene TRBJ1-5; the match to TRBD1 covers 7 bases. The V and J ends lost 5 bases and 4 bases, in that order; junction bases with no gene match: 5. Germline CDR1 DFQATT, CDR2 SNEGSKA (reference sequence). CDR3 length equals 13 residues. The CDR3 bases are TGCAGTGCTGGGGGGACAGTGAATCAGCCCCAGCATTTT. It encodes CSAGGTVNQPQHF.

This clonotype was detected ten times or more. This chain joins TRBV3-1 and TRBJ1-2; 9 nucleotides agree with TRBD1. After removal of 5 bases from V and 4 bases from J, the junction contained 11 bases not matched to a gene. The germline V gene has CDR1 LGHDT and CDR2 YNNKEL (reference sequence). This CDR3 contains 16 residues. In DNA, the CDR3 is TGTGCCAGCAGCGTACTCACAGGGGGCTATGCCTATGGCTACACCTTC. It yields the protein CASSVLTGGYAYGYTF.

At least ten counts were recorded for this clonotype. This clone may be a read error of a much larger clone one base away. This chain links TRBV5-5 with TRBJ2-1, with D maybe TRBD1 (6 bases). The CDR3 has 14 amino acids. CDR1 SGHKS and CDR2 YYEKEE come from the germline V gene (reference sequence). The CDR3 here is CTSSLGWGHDEQFF. CDR3 sequence (DNA): TGTACCAGCAGCTTGGGGTGGGGGCACGATGAGCAGTTCTTC.

The sample holds a few counts of this clonotype. With a much larger clone just one base away, this may be a read error. The CDR3 sequence: CSARTGKNTGELFF. CDR3 DNA sequence: TGCAGTGCTCGGACAGGGAAAAACACCGGGGAGCTGTTTTTT. This chain joins TRBV20-1 and TRBJ2-2, with 8 bases matching TRBD1. Losses at the gene ends were 5 bases for V and 2 bases for J; bases not matched to a gene: 4. The V gene's germline CDR1 is DFQATT and CDR2 SNEGSKA (reference sequence). The CDR3 is 14 amino acids.

This clonotype was detected many times. The V and J genes are TRBV7-7 and TRBJ2-1; 16 nucleotides match TRBD2. The length of the CDR3 is 19 residues. V shed 0 bases and J 5 bases; nucleotides not matched to a gene: 7. Germline assignment: CDR1 SSHAT and CDR2 FNYEAQ (reference sequence). The chain's CDR3 is CASSLAGTSGGATNNEQFF. The DNA for the CDR3 is TGTGCCAGCAGCTTAGCGGGGACTAGCGGGGGGGCGACTAACAATGAGCAGTTCTTC.

There are many counts of this clonotype. J is TRBJ2-7 and V is TRBV5-1; D not certain. Germline-derived CDR1 and CDR2 are SGHRS and YFSETQ. The CDR3 covers 11 residues. V was pared by 1 base and J by 7 bases, with 6 bases between. The CDR3, as DNA: TGCGCCAGCAGCTTGAACCAAGAGCAGTACTTC. Translating it yields CASSLNQEQYF.